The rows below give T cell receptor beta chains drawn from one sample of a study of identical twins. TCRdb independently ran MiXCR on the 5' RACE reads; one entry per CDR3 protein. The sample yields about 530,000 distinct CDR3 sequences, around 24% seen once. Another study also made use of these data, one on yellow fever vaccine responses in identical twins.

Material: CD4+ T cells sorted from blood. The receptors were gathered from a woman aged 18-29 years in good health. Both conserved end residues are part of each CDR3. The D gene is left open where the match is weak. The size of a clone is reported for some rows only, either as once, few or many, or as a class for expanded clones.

CDR3 DNA: TGTGCCAGCAGCTCAACCGGACAGGGACGGGAGACCCAGTACTTC; CDR3 protein: CASSSTGQGRETQYF; V gene: TRBV7-9; clone size: -; J gene: TRBJ2-5; D gene: TRBD1
CDR3 DNA: TGTGCCAGCAGCCGGGGGCACACAGATACGCAGTATTTT; CDR3 protein: CASSRGHTDTQYF; V gene: TRBV3-1; clone size: few; J gene: TRBJ2-3; D gene: -
CDR3 DNA: TGTGCCACCTCCAAAGCGGGAGATTACAATGAGCAGTTCTTC; CDR3 protein: CATSKAGDYNEQFF; V gene: TRBV24-1; clone size: few; J gene: TRBJ2-1; D gene: TRBD2
CDR3 DNA: TGCAGTGCCCTAAGAGACTACGAGCAGTACTTC; CDR3 protein: CSALRDYEQYF; V gene: TRBV20-1; clone size: -; J gene: TRBJ2-7; D gene: -
CDR3 DNA: TGCAGCGTTGGACTACCCGGGGAGCTGTTTTTT; CDR3 protein: CSVGLPGELFF; V gene: TRBV29-1; clone size: -; J gene: TRBJ2-2; D gene: -
CDR3 DNA: TGCAGTGCTATCCCCGGGACAGGGGGCGCGGGTAACAATGAGCAGTTCTTC; CDR3 protein: CSAIPGTGGAGNNEQFF; V gene: TRBV20-1; clone size: few; J gene: TRBJ2-1; D gene: TRBD1
CDR3 DNA: TGTGCCAGCAGCCACTGGACAGGGGATGCAACTAATGAAAAACTGTTTTTT; CDR3 protein: CASSHWTGDATNEKLFF; V gene: TRBV3-1; clone size: -; J gene: TRBJ1-4; D gene: TRBD1
CDR3 DNA: TGTGCCAGCAGTTTCCAGGGAGGGAAACATAGGGGATTGAACATTCAGTACTTC; CDR3 protein: CASSFQGGKHRGLNIQYF; V gene: TRBV28; clone size: few; J gene: TRBJ2-4; D gene: TRBD2
CDR3 DNA: TGCAGTGCCTGGGACTATTTAAGACGATTAGATACGCAGTATTTT; CDR3 protein: CSAWDYLRRLDTQYF; V gene: TRBV20-1; clone size: few; J gene: TRBJ2-3; D gene: TRBD2
CDR3 DNA: TGTGCCAGCACCGCCACAGACTCGAGGAACACTGAAGCTTTCTTT; CDR3 protein: CASTATDSRNTEAFF; V gene: TRBV14; clone size: -; J gene: TRBJ1-1; D gene: -
CDR3 DNA: TGTGCCAGCAGTTTAGATCCGGCAAAGCGGGATGAGACCCAGTACTTC; CDR3 protein: CASSLDPAKRDETQYF; V gene: TRBV28; clone size: -; J gene: TRBJ2-5; D gene: TRBD2
CDR3 DNA: TGTGCCAGCAGCTTCCTCCCTAGCGGGAGCTCCTACAATGAGCAGTTCTTC; CDR3 protein: CASSFLPSGSSYNEQFF; V gene: TRBV9; clone size: few; J gene: TRBJ2-1; D gene: TRBD2
CDR3 DNA: TGCAGCGTTGAAGAGCGAACAGACTACTATGGCTACACCTTC; CDR3 protein: CSVEERTDYYGYTF; V gene: TRBV29-1; clone size: few; J gene: TRBJ1-2; D gene: -
CDR3 DNA: TGTGCCAGCAGCCCATTAGGTGTGGGGAACACTGAAGCTTTCTTT; CDR3 protein: CASSPLGVGNTEAFF; V gene: TRBV7-9; clone size: -; J gene: TRBJ1-1; D gene: -
CDR3 DNA: TGTGCCAGCAGCTTAGCCGTGGGAGGGGGCTACAATGAGCAGTTCTTC; CDR3 protein: CASSLAVGGGYNEQFF; V gene: TRBV7-2; clone size: -; J gene: TRBJ2-1; D gene: -
CDR3 DNA: TGTGCCAGCAGCTTAGGAGGGAATCAGAACTACGAGCAGTACTTC; CDR3 protein: CASSLGGNQNYEQYF; V gene: TRBV7-2; clone size: -; J gene: TRBJ2-7; D gene: -
CDR3 DNA: TGCAGTGCTAACAGGGGAGGGTCTGGAAACACCATATATTTT; CDR3 protein: CSANRGGSGNTIYF; V gene: TRBV20-1; clone size: few; J gene: TRBJ1-3; D gene: TRBD1
CDR3 DNA: TGCAGCGTCGACAGATACGGGGGGAACATTCAGTACTTC; CDR3 protein: CSVDRYGGNIQYF; V gene: TRBV29-1; clone size: -; J gene: TRBJ2-4; D gene: TRBD2
CDR3 DNA: TGCAGTGCTAGAGAGAGGACGGGGAATCAGCCCCAGCATTTT; CDR3 protein: CSARERTGNQPQHF; V gene: TRBV20-1; clone size: few; J gene: TRBJ1-5; D gene: -
CDR3 DNA: TGTGCCACCAGTGATTCGACACTTAGCACAGATACGCAGTATTTT; CDR3 protein: CATSDSTLSTDTQYF; V gene: TRBV24-1; clone size: -; J gene: TRBJ2-3; D gene: -
CDR3 DNA: TGTGCCAGCAGTCCTACTGGTGGGAGCTCCTACAATGAGCAGTTCTTC; CDR3 protein: CASSPTGGSSYNEQFF; V gene: TRBV12-3/TRBV12-4; clone size: -; J gene: TRBJ2-1; D gene: -
CDR3 DNA: TGTGCCAGCAGCTTACTAGGTGGCCGTTCCTCTGGAAACACCATATATTTT; CDR3 protein: CASSLLGGRSSGNTIYF; V gene: TRBV7-6; clone size: -; J gene: TRBJ1-3; D gene: -
CDR3 DNA: TGCAGTGCTAGAAAGACTGGCCCAGAGACCCAGTACTTC; CDR3 protein: CSARKTGPETQYF; V gene: TRBV20-1; clone size: -; J gene: TRBJ2-5; D gene: -
CDR3 DNA: TGTGCCAGCAGTTTGGTTCGGGGGGTAAATTCACCCCTCCACTTT; CDR3 protein: CASSLVRGVNSPLHF; V gene: TRBV28; clone size: few; J gene: TRBJ1-6; D gene: -
CDR3 DNA: TGCAGTGCTCTTCCGGGGCTCTCCGTGGGGTATACGCAGTATTTT; CDR3 protein: CSALPGLSVGYTQYF; V gene: TRBV20-1; clone size: few; J gene: TRBJ2-3; D gene: -
CDR3 DNA: TGTGCCAGCAGTGTCTCCCCTCCCCCTCCGGACAGGGGGCGGAACGGGGAGCTGTTTTTT; CDR3 protein: CASSVSPPPPDRGRNGELFF; V gene: TRBV12-3/TRBV12-4; clone size: few; J gene: TRBJ2-2; D gene: TRBD1
CDR3 DNA: TGTGCCACCAGCAGAGATATGGGGGACGGCTACACCTTC; CDR3 protein: CATSRDMGDGYTF; V gene: TRBV15; clone size: -; J gene: TRBJ1-2; D gene: -